This paragraph reports one TCR beta chain. What it binds is unknown. V gave up 2 bases and J gave up 6 bases; unmatched junction bases: 8. There are 18 residues in the CDR3. CDR1 and CDR2 from the germline V gene are SGHTA and FQGNSA. The sample originates from a study of OX40 agonist ivuxolimab in advanced cancers. As for the study in general: The patients received agonistic anti-OX40 (CD134) antibody ivuxolimab.

Findings of the study overall: The antigens recognized by the expanded peripheral T cells, that is their antigen specificity, were not determined. The average count of expanded clones was higher among CD8+ T cells than among CD4+. Dosing at 0.1 to 3.0 mg/kg was accompanied by clonal expansion of CD4+ and CD8+ blood T cells by week 6.

The method was immunoSEQ multiplex PCR; TCRdb's version includes in-frame clones alone and lacks a portion of them. In the table there are about 84,000 clones, about 94% of which are singletons. The TCR was taken from an adult with an advanced solid tumor such as melanoma, head and neck, liver or kidney cancer. The J gene is TRBJ2-3, the V gene TRBV7-2; 16 bases match TRBD2. The sequences come from CD4+ or CD8+ T cells sorted from blood, collected in a trial of the OX40 agonist ivuxolimab. CDR3 sequence reads: CASSLSFLGLAGGDTQYF. DNA for the CDR3: TGTGCCAGCAGCTTATCTTTTTTGGGACTAGCGGGAGGGGATACGCAGTATTTT.